This T cell receptor (beta chain) originates from a study of T-cell reconstitution after alpha-beta-depleted transplantation in children. Whole-study findings and limits: The origin of high day-60 TCRbeta diversity in some patients lay in surviving recipient T cells and thymic progenitors. Approximately two months post-transplant, alpha-beta T cells reportedly originated from several hundred expanded graft clones. Most T-cell counts and diversity one year after the transplant came from T cells that were newly produced.

The CDR3 covers 15 residues. Per germline, CDR1 MGHRA and CDR2 YSYEKL. V lost 2 bases and J lost 4; bases outside the gene matches: 5. Note on this clonotype: Antigen specificity is unknown.

As it was prepared, the TCRbeta library received unique molecular identifiers. TCRdb analysed the PCR reads with MiXCR anew, one entry per CDR3 protein. The sample includes 780,000 or so distinct CDR3 sequences, under 20% of them seen just once. The TCR was taken from a male patient aged 10-17 years who had a stem cell transplant for acute lymphoblastic leukemia, so the T cells may come from the graft donor. The chain carries TRBV4-1 and TRBJ2-7; 10 nucleotides match TRBD2. The sequencing used PBMCs, mostly from graft donor cells, collected 360 days after TCRalphabeta/CD19-depleted stem cell transplant. In nucleotides, the CDR3 is TGCGCCAGCAGCCAACCCACTAGCGGGAAGTACGAGCAGTACTTC. Translation gives CASSQPTSGKYEQYF.